One sample yielded the 18 T cell receptor beta chains listed below, sequenced in a study of PD-1 blockade in classical Hodgkin lymphoma. Each of the patients experienced relapse following autologous stem cell transplantation, and their brentuximab vedotin exposure differed. Data came from immunoSEQ multiplex PCR; TCRdb stores just in-frame clones and leaves some out. In the table there are under 30,000 clones, about three quarters of which are singletons. The source was peripheral blood mononuclear cells (PBMCs), collected at baseline. These receptors were collected from a human donor with classical Hodgkin lymphoma.

V usage is TRBV28 and J usage is TRBJ2-7; D is possibly TRBD1 or TRBD2 (7 bases each). Germline lookup yields CDR1 MDHEN and CDR2 SYDVKM. CDR3 length equals 13 residues. The CDR3 bases are TGTGTCACAGCGGGACAGTCGGTCCTCGAGCAGTACGTC. Protein: CVTAGQSVLEQYV.

This clone was found a few times. CDR3 region: CASSPLTWREGHEQFF. The CDR3 nucleotides are TGTGCCAGCAGCCCCCTGACATGGCGGGAGGGCCACGAGCAGTTCTTC. The chain recombines TRBV28 with TRBJ2-1, with 9 bases lining up with TRBD2. CDR3 size: 16 residues. The V segment lost 6 bases and the J segment 10 bases; nucleotides outside the gene matches: 16. Germline-derived CDR1 and CDR2 are MDHEN and SYDVKM.

The chain combines TRBV27 with TRBJ1-5; TRBD1 is a possible D gene (6 bases). The CDR3 is 14 amino acids. The germline V gene encodes CDR1 MNHEY and CDR2 SMNVEV (reference sequence). Trimming took off 5 bases at V and 6 bases at J, with 14 bases between the two ends. The CDR3 region has the DNA TGTGCCAGCAGTATGTGGGGGCCGAGTCAGCCCCAGCATTTT. This codes for CASSMWGPSQPQHF.

This clone is termed medium-sized. This sequence joins TRBV9 and TRBJ1-3, with no clear D. Trimming stripped 1 base from V and 0 bases from J, with 5 bases between. Germline V CDR1 and CDR2: SGDLS, YYNGEE. CDR3 length: 14 residues. CDR3 amino acids: CASSVTSSGNTIYF. In DNA, the CDR3 is TGTGCCAGCAGCGTAACGAGCTCTGGAAACACCATATATTTT.

As concerns this clone: Other DNA sequences in this specimen translate into the identical CDR3. V and J are TRBV9 and TRBJ1-2, with D perhaps matching TRBD1 (5 bases). CDR1 and CDR2 (germline): SGDLS, YYNGEE. Trimming took 0 bases from V and 3 from J, leaving 6 bases between them. This CDR3 has 13 amino acids. The CDR3 reads CASSVGGDYGYTF. In DNA form, the CDR3 reads TGTGCCAGCAGCGTAGGAGGGGACTATGGCTACACCTTC.

The chain has TRBV19 and TRBJ1-1; D not resolved. V lost 7 bases and J 5 bases, leaving 17 bases between the germline ends. CDR1 is LNHDA, CDR2 SQIVND, per germline (reference sequence). The CDR3 consists of 14 residues. CDR3 amino acids: CASTFLSDGTEAFF. CDR3 coding DNA: TGTGCCAGTACCTTCCTTTCGGACGGGACTGAAGCTTTCTTT.

This clone was picked up a small number of times. This chain links TRBV27 with TRBJ2-5, with D possibly TRBD2 on 6 matching bases. The CDR3 sequence is 16 residues long. With 4 bases removed from V and 5 bases from J, the gap between germline ends came to 20 bases. Germline CDR1 is MNHEY and CDR2 is SMNVEV (reference sequence). CDR3 protein: CASSSHQGGGVETQYF. Written as DNA, the CDR3 is TGTGCCAGCAGTTCCCACCAGGGCGGAGGGGTGGAGACCCAGTACTTC.

J is TRBJ2-5 and V is TRBV6-1, with D perhaps matching TRBD1 or TRBD2 (6 bases each). Germline-derived CDR1 and CDR2 are MNHNS and SASEGT. This CDR3 spans 17 amino acids. V was clipped by 2 bases and J by 5 bases, with 21 bases between them. Here the CDR3 reads CASSETFETRGRETQYF. The CDR3 DNA follows: TGTGCCAGCAGTGAAACGTTTGAGACTAGGGGGAGGGAGACCCAGTACTTC.

This clone was detected only a few times. The chain is built from TRBV28 and TRBJ1-5, with D possibly matching TRBD1 (6 bases). V lost 5 bases and J lost 4, with 15 bases in between. The germline gives CDR1 MDHEN, CDR2 SYDVKM. CDR3 length: 15 amino acids. CDR3: CASSLPQRGNQPQHF. CDR3 bases: TGTGCCAGCAGTCTCCCCCAGAGGGGGAATCAGCCCCAGCATTTT.

The gene calls are TRBV7-2 and TRBJ1-5, with D uncertain. CDR1 SGHTA and CDR2 FQGNSA come from the germline V gene. The V end was cut by 2 bases, the J end by 4 bases, with 12 bases between. The CDR3 is 15 amino acids. The CDR3 region is CASSLLAGLNQPQHF. As DNA, the CDR3 is TGTGCCAGCAGCTTACTGGCCGGGCTTAATCAGCCCCAGCATTTT.

The rearrangement joins TRBV2 to TRBJ2-4, with D unresolved. The CDR3 has 16 residues. V lost 2 bases and J lost 0, with 11 bases in between. The germline V gene has CDR1 SNHLY and CDR2 FYNNEI. This chain's CDR3 is CASSELGSIAKNIQYF. The CDR3 DNA sequence: TGTGCCAGCAGTGAACTCGGAAGTATAGCCAAAAACATTCAGTACTTC.

On this clone: At the DNA level, this CDR3 is encoded by other sequences in the same sample as well. The J gene is TRBJ2-3, the V gene TRBV29-1, with TRBD2 identical over 9 bases. Losses at the gene ends were 7 bases for V and 0 bases for J; bases not matched to a gene: 5. Per germline, CDR1 SQVTM and CDR2 ANQGSEA. This CDR3 has 14 residues. CDR3 loop: CSGRGGTSTDTQYF. For the CDR3, the DNA is TGCAGCGGGCGGGGGGGGACTAGCACAGATACGCAGTATTTT.

This clone has more than one count but fewer than ten. This chain links TRBV19 with TRBJ1-2, with D unresolved. This CDR3 is 13 amino acids long. Trimming left V 5 bases short and J 8 bases short, with 15 bases between. Per germline, CDR1 LNHDA and CDR2 SQIVND (reference sequence). The CDR3 spells CASSPLITTGYTF. The CDR3 nucleotides are TGTGCCAGTAGTCCCTTAATAACCACGGGCTACACCTTC.

This clone has only a few counts. The genes are TRBV10-2 and TRBJ1-1; TRBD1 matches at 7 bases. CDR3 length: 14 amino acids. Per germline, CDR1 WSHSY and CDR2 SAAADI. J was trimmed by 5 bases and V by 2 bases; bases with no gene match: 5. The CDR3: CASSEVSGGTEAFF. The CDR3 DNA is TGCGCCAGCAGTGAGGTTTCAGGGGGAACTGAAGCTTTCTTT.

The chain uses TRBV5-1 and TRBJ1-2; 9 nucleotides align to TRBD1. Germline trimming cut 5 bases from V and 4 bases from J; bases unmatched to any gene: 15. Germline CDR1 reads SGHRS; CDR2 reads YFSETQ. The CDR3 covers 17 residues. CDR3 amino acids: CASSSGTGNSGGYGYTF. The CDR3 coding sequence is TGCGCCAGCAGTTCCGGGACAGGGAATAGTGGAGGCTATGGCTACACCTTC.

The chain joins TRBV7-9 to TRBJ2-1, with D perhaps assigned TRBD1 or TRBD2 (5 bases each). The germline V gene encodes CDR1 SEHNR and CDR2 FQNEAQ (reference sequence). Trimming removed 3 bases from V and 4 bases from J, with 13 bases in between. This CDR3 contains 15 residues. The CDR3 coding sequence is TGTGCCAGCAGCTTGGGGGACCGAGAATACAATGAGCAGTTCTTC. As protein: CASSLGDREYNEQFF.

The genes are TRBV7-2 and TRBJ1-2; the D is unclear. V was cut by 1 base and J by 4 bases, with 4 bases left in between. This CDR3 has 12 amino acids. CDR1 is SGHTA, CDR2 FQGNSA, per germline. CDR3 bases: TGTGCCAGCAGCTTAGGGGGCTATGGCTACACCTTC. This encodes CASSLGGYGYTF.

The V gene is TRBV4-3, the J gene TRBJ2-3, with 9 positions matching TRBD1. The CDR3 length is 13 residues. J gave up 12 bases and V 2 bases, and 6 bases lay outside the gene matches. Per germline, CDR1 LGHNA and CDR2 YSLEER. The DNA for the CDR3 is TGCGCCAGCAGCCAACTCGACAGGGGGATTCAGTATTTT. Protein product: CASSQLDRGIQYF.